Below, 25 T cell receptor beta chains from the same sample are listed, as sequenced in a study of T cell responses to AZD1222 COVID-19 vaccine. Here immunoSEQ multiplex PCR was the method, and the copy in TCRdb shows in-frame clones only, minus some. The sample holds more than 90,000 clones, around 83% seen once. The starting material was peripheral blood, obtained 28 days after the second AZD1222 dose. The receptors stem from an adult who received the AZD1222 COVID-19 vaccine.

This chain joins TRBV4-1 and TRBJ2-7, with 8 bases identical to TRBD2. The CDR3 extends over 18 amino acids. After removal of 5 bases from V and 2 bases from J, the junction contained 17 bases not matched to a gene. Germline CDR1 reads MGHRA; CDR2 reads YSYEKL. Here the CDR3 reads CASSNQDFLAGGTYEQYF. In DNA, the CDR3 is TGCGCCAGCAGCAACCAAGACTTTCTTGCGGGAGGTACCTACGAGCAGTACTTC.

The V gene is TRBV7-3, the J gene TRBJ2-5; tentatively, D is TRBD2 (5 bases). Trimming pared 5 bases from V and 1 base from J, leaving 8 bases between. Germline V gene data show CDR1 as SGHTA and CDR2 as FQGTGA. The CDR3 runs 13 residues. The CDR3 region has the DNA TGTGCCAGCAGCAAAAGCGGCCAAGAGACCCAGTACTTC. Amino acid sequence: CASSKSGQETQYF.

This clone was seen a handful of times. This chain links TRBV7-9 with TRBJ2-2; no clear D gene. The V gene lost 0 bases and the J gene lost 0 bases, with 2 bases spanning the gap. The germline V gene has CDR1 SEHNR and CDR2 FQNEAQ (reference sequence). The CDR3 totals 14 residues. CDR3 DNA sequence: TGTGCCAGCAGCTTAGCGCCGAACACCGGGGAGCTGTTTTTT. As protein: CASSLAPNTGELFF.

The V gene is TRBV9, the J gene TRBJ2-3; D is unresolved. This CDR3 region has 16 residues. Germline V gene lookup returns CDR1 SGDLS and CDR2 YYNGEE. The V end was cut by 0 bases, the J end by 0 bases, with 11 bases between. CDR3: CASSVAGDPSTDTQYF. The CDR3 DNA reads TGTGCCAGCAGCGTAGCTGGTGACCCTAGCACAGATACGCAGTATTTT.

The chain couples TRBV9 to TRBJ2-2; D is perhaps TRBD1 or TRBD2 (5 bases each). The V end was cut by 6 bases, the J end by 5 bases, with 20 bases between. CDR3 length equals 16 residues. Germline CDR1 SGDLS, CDR2 YYNGEE. This chain's CDR3 is CASTRSGRDGTGELFF. DNA for the CDR3: TGTGCCAGCACGAGGTCTGGCAGGGACGGAACCGGGGAGCTGTTTTTT.

This chain connects TRBV5-1 to TRBJ1-2, with 7 bases aligning to TRBD1. Germline trimming cut 4 bases from V and 9 bases from J; bases unmatched to any gene: 9. The CDR3 length is 13 residues. Germline V lookup: CDR1 SGHRS, CDR2 YFSETQ. The CDR3: CASSAGQDDSYTF. The CDR3 DNA reads as TGCGCCAGCAGCGCAGGACAGGACGACAGCTACACCTTC.

The chain combines TRBV29-1 with TRBJ2-3; TRBD2 might be the D (6 bases). The V gene lost 5 bases and the J gene lost 1 base, with 7 bases spanning the gap. The CDR3 contains 12 residues. The germline CDR1 and CDR2 sequences are SQVTM and ANQGSEA. CDR3 sequence: CSVSSGTDTQYF. In nucleotides, the CDR3 is TGCAGCGTTTCTAGCGGCACAGATACGCAGTATTTT.

The rearrangement joins TRBV19 to TRBJ1-5; D call uncertain. The CDR3 length is 14 residues. Between the trimmed V and J ends, which lost 6 bases and 0 bases, there was a span of 9 bases. Germline V gene sequence: CDR1 LNHDA, CDR2 SQIVND (reference sequence). DNA for the CDR3: TGTGCCAGTAGGACGGCCCATAGCAATCAGCCCCAGCATTTT. It codes for CASRTAHSNQPQHF. Looking up the rest from reference TRBV19 and TRBJ1-5 gives the full variable domain: DGGITQSPKYLFRKEGQNVTLSCEQNLNHDAMYWYRQDPGQGLRLIYYSQIVNDFQKGDIAEGYSVSREKKESFPLTVTSAQKNPTAFYLCASRTAHSNQPQHFGDGTRLSIL.

The table lists this clone with a count of one. The rearrangement links TRBV7-3 to TRBJ1-1; 7 positions match TRBD1. The CDR3 totals 15 residues. Germline V gives CDR1 SGHTA, CDR2 FQGTGA. V shed 8 bases and J 4 bases; nucleotides not matched to a gene: 13. CDR3 DNA: TGTGCCAGCGCGCCCACAGGGGAGAGGGGCACTGAAGCTTTCTTT. Translated, it gives CASAPTGERGTEAFF.

This rearrangement joins TRBV3-1 (or the pseudogene TRBV3-2) to TRBJ2-5; 8 bases fit TRBD1. The J segment lost 5 bases and the V segment lost 4 bases, leaving 6 bases of the junction unmatched. The CDR3 runs to 14 residues. Germline V CDR1 and CDR2: LGHDT, YNNKEL (reference sequence). Here the CDR3 DNA reads TGTGCCAGCAGCCGATGGACAGGGCTGGAGACCCAGTACTTC. It yields the protein CASSRWTGLETQYF.

This clone was observed once. The rearrangement links TRBV6-5 to TRBJ1-5; D gene unclear. There are 14 residues in the CDR3. Germline values: CDR1 MNHEY, CDR2 SVGAGI. The V and J ends lost 5 bases and 0 bases respectively, with 8 bases between them. The DNA of the CDR3 is TGTGCCAGCAGTCTACAGCCTAGCAATCAGCCCCAGCATTTT. Its protein product is CASSLQPSNQPQHF.

V usage is TRBV30 and J usage is TRBJ1-1; D is uncertain. This CDR3 contains 14 residues. CDR1 and CDR2 (germline): GTSNPN, SVGIG (reference sequence). V was clipped by 1 base and J by 0 bases, with 9 bases between them. The CDR3 loop is CAWSATPMNTEAFF. The CDR3 coding sequence is TGTGCCTGGAGTGCGACACCGATGAACACTGAAGCTTTCTTT.

The sample holds a few counts of this clone. V usage is TRBV27 and J usage is TRBJ2-7, with a weak D call TRBD1 (5 bases). CDR3 length equals 15 residues. The germline V gene has CDR1 MNHEY and CDR2 SMNVEV (reference sequence). The ends were cut back, 2 bases at V and 3 bases at J, with 14 bases in the middle. The CDR3 sequence is CASSLMAGRNYEQYF. CDR3 DNA sequence: TGTGCCAGCAGTTTAATGGCAGGGCGGAACTACGAGCAGTACTTC.

This chain uses TRBV6-5 with TRBJ1-6, with D possibly matching TRBD1 (5 bases). Germline CDR1 and CDR2: MNHEY and SVGAGI. V was pared by 4 bases and J by 6 bases, with 13 bases between. The CDR3 has 15 amino acids. Written as DNA, the CDR3 is TGTGCCAGCAGTTGGGGGGGACTGGGTAATTCACCCCTCCACTTT. Translation: CASSWGGLGNSPLHF.

The chain joins TRBV30 to TRBJ1-4; no reliable D call. CDR3 length: 12 amino acids. V was shortened by 5 bases and J by 6 bases, with 10 bases between the two germline ends. Germline CDR1 is GTSNPN and CDR2 is SVGIG (reference sequence). The CDR3 is CAWSDLDEKLFF. For the CDR3, the DNA is TGTGCCTGGTCGGACCTGGATGAAAAACTGTTTTTT.

The chain joins TRBV3-1 (or the pseudogene TRBV3-2) to TRBJ2-4; 7 nucleotides agree with TRBD1. Germline loops: CDR1 LGHDT, CDR2 YNNKEL (reference sequence). V shed 7 bases, J shed 8 bases, and the junction held 14 bases outside the gene matches. CDR3 size: 15 residues. In nucleotides, the CDR3 is TGTGCCAGCAACTCCCTACAGGGGACGAGTTACATTCAGTACTTC. It specifies CASNSLQGTSYIQYF.

CDR3 DNA: TGTGCCAGCAGGTCTAGTCAAACAGATACGCAGTATTTT. It is translated as CASRSSQTDTQYF. The chain recombines TRBV12-3 or TRBV12-4 with TRBJ2-3, with no clear D. Between the trimmed V and J ends, which lost 6 bases and 3 bases, there was a span of 10 bases. The CDR3 consists of 13 residues.

J is TRBJ2-2 and V is TRBV7-8, with 9 positions matching TRBD1. V trimming: 6 bases; J trimming: 4 bases; junction bases outside the gene matches: 6. This CDR3 spans 15 amino acids. Germline loops: CDR1 SGHVS, CDR2 FQNEAQ. The CDR3 spells CASRLGTGITGELFF. The CDR3, as DNA: TGTGCCAGCAGGCTCGGGACAGGGATCACCGGGGAGCTGTTTTTT. The variable domain in full, with the rest retrieved from reference TRBV7-8 and TRBJ2-2, is GAGVSQSPRYKVAKRGQDVALRCDPISGHVSLFWYQQALGQGPEFLTYFQNEAQLDKSGLPSDRFFAERPEGSVSTLKIQRTQQEDSAVYLCASRLGTGITGELFFGEGSRLTVL.

The chain couples TRBV7-8 to TRBJ2-3, with D unclear. This CDR3 spans 15 amino acids. CDR1 and CDR2 (germline): SGHVS, FQNEAQ. Deletions cut 3 bases from V and 1 base from J, with 11 bases between. CDR3 amino acids: CASSFIGGGTDTQYF. CDR3 DNA sequence: TGTGCCAGCAGCTTTATCGGTGGGGGCACAGATACGCAGTATTTT.

This clone has more than one count but fewer than ten. The rearrangement uses TRBV4-3 and TRBJ2-1; unclear D gene. This CDR3 contains 16 residues. The V and J ends lost 0 bases and 5 bases respectively, with 14 bases between them. Per germline, CDR1 LGHNA and CDR2 YSLEER. The chain's CDR3 is CASSQDRGQSNNEQFF. CDR3 DNA: TGCGCCAGCAGCCAAGATAGAGGCCAGAGCAACAATGAGCAGTTCTTC.

This chain connects TRBV14 to TRBJ1-1; D remains ambiguous. Germline V CDR1 and CDR2: SGHDN, FVKESK. V was shortened by 2 bases and J by 1 base, with 8 bases between the two germline ends. There are 14 residues in the CDR3. The CDR3 protein is CASSQQAANTEAFF. The CDR3 DNA follows: TGTGCCAGCAGCCAACAAGCGGCGAACACTGAAGCTTTCTTT.

This chain uses TRBV19 with TRBJ2-3; D not certain. Germline CDR1 is LNHDA and CDR2 is SQIVND (reference sequence). The V end was cut by 6 bases, the J end by 0 bases, with 13 bases between. This CDR3 contains 15 residues. CDR3 protein: CASSPSWGSTDTQYF. The CDR3 coding sequence is TGTGCCAGTAGCCCCTCTTGGGGAAGCACAGATACGCAGTATTTT.

This clone appeared a few times. This chain joins TRBV30 and TRBJ1-6; tentatively, D is TRBD1 (6 bases). This CDR3 has 15 amino acids. Germline CDR1 reads GTSNPN; CDR2 reads SVGIG (reference sequence). Between the trimmed V and J ends, which lost 2 bases and 0 bases, there was a span of 8 bases. The CDR3 protein is CAWSRDNSYNSPLHF. CDR3 DNA sequence: TGTGCCTGGAGTCGGGACAACTCCTATAATTCACCCCTCCACTTT. The whole variable domain, remainder taken from reference TRBV30 and TRBJ1-6, is SQTIHQWPATLVQPVGSPLSLECTVEGTSNPNLYWYRQAAGRGLQLLFYSVGIGQISSEVPQNLSASRPQDRQFILSSKKLLLSDSGFYLCAWSRDNSYNSPLHFGNGTRLTVT.

The rearrangement links TRBV3-1 (or the pseudogene TRBV3-2) to TRBJ2-3, with 7 bases aligning to TRBD2. The germline V gene encodes CDR1 LGHDT and CDR2 YNNKEL (reference sequence). The CDR3 runs to 16 residues. Unmatched junction bases numbered 8, after V lost 4 bases and J lost 1 base. DNA of the CDR3: TGTGCCAGCAGCCCGTCTAGCGGAGTCGGCACAGATACGCAGTATTTT. It specifies CASSPSSGVGTDTQYF.

In DNA, the CDR3 is TGCAGCGTGCAGGACGGACCAACTAATGAAAAACTGTTTTTT. Its protein product is CSVQDGPTNEKLFF. This chain connects TRBV29-1 to TRBJ1-4; D not resolved. CDR1 SQVTM and CDR2 ANQGSEA come from the germline V gene. The V and J ends lost 6 bases and 0 bases respectively, with 11 bases between them. CDR3 size: 14 residues.